This T cell receptor beta chain was obtained from a study of blood T cells in healthy people across ages. The authors ran a second PCR of roughly 6 to 12 cycles using a sample-barcoded 5' primer and a J-beta primer mix. Individual samples furnished no less than 2.5 million CDR3-containing paired-end reads apiece. Each CDR3 protein is one row after TCRdb ran MiXCR on the 5' RACE reads. This sample has over 1,500,000 distinct CDR3 sequences, with approximately 50% found just once. A few counts support this clonotype. The germline gives CDR1 LNHNV, CDR2 YYDKDF (reference sequence). V dropped 4 bases and J dropped 3 bases, with 14 bases sitting between them. CDR3 length equals 15 residues. Ranging in age from about 6 to 95, the donors were healthy Caucasian individuals from Russia. Researchers isolated at least 6 million PBMCs per sample. Total RNA was extracted at no less than 6 micrograms per sample.

The TCR comes from a woman between 40 and 50 years old in good health. The V and J genes are TRBV15 and TRBJ2-3; D unclear. Sequenced material: blood. CDR3 DNA sequence: TGTGCCACCAGCACCGGGTCCCTTGCGACAGATACGCAGTATTTT. It translates to CATSTGSLATDTQYF.